The 9 T cell receptor beta chains listed next were all sequenced from one sample in a study of blood T cell repertoires in COVID-19. Repertoires were generated with immunoSEQ multiplex PCR, while TCRdb's copy carries only in-frame clones and drops some. This sample yields 430,000 or so clones, of which nearly 90% are seen a single time; 1.4% belongs to the top ten. Sequencing was done on a sample of PBMCs or T cells enriched from blood (not recorded which). The receptors here all came from a woman aged 18-30 years who had been exposed to COVID-19.

The chain has TRBV3-1 (or the pseudogene TRBV3-2) and TRBJ1-1, with 7 positions matching TRBD1. Germline V gives CDR1 LGHDT, CDR2 YNNKEL (reference sequence). With 7 bases clipped from V and 1 base from J, the junction kept 6 bases outside the gene matches. CDR3 length: 14 residues. This CDR3 is CASTPRQGNTEAFF. In DNA form, the CDR3 reads TGTGCCAGCACCCCCCGACAGGGGAACACTGAAGCTTTCTTT.

This clone was seen a handful of times. V is TRBV21-1 and J is TRBJ2-3; no DNA check was done on the table's D call, TRBD2. TRBV21-1 is a pseudogene. The CDR3 has 16 amino acids. The CDR3 here is CASSKEGGPSTDTQYF. In nucleotides, the CDR3 is TGTGCCAGCAGCAAAGAGGGGGGGCCTAGCACAGATACGCAGTATTTT.

The CDR3 sequence: CASSSGTGILGELFF. The CDR3 DNA follows: TGTGCCAGCAGTTCCGGGACAGGGATCCTCGGGGAGCTGTTTTTT. This chain links TRBV5-6 with TRBJ2-2; 9 positions match TRBD1. Germline CDR1 is SGHDT and CDR2 is YYEEEE. V lost 5 bases, J lost 7 bases, and 9 bases stayed unmatched. The CDR3 consists of 15 residues. Complete variable domain (other parts from reference TRBV5-6 and TRBJ2-2): DAGVTQSPTHLIKTRGQQVTLRCSPKSGHDTVSWYQQALGQGPQFIFQYYEEEERQRGNFPDRFSGHQFPNYSSELNVNALLLGDSALYLCASSSGTGILGELFFGEGSRLTVL.

This sequence joins TRBV7-2 and TRBJ1-3; maybe TRBD1 (5 bases). V was pared by 5 bases and J by 9 bases, with 20 bases between. The CDR3 runs 15 residues. CDR1 is SGHTA and CDR2 is FQGNSA in the germline V gene. The CDR3 loop is CASSPAWAVGGTIYF. CDR3 DNA: TGTGCCAGCAGCCCAGCTTGGGCGGTCGGGGGCACCATATATTTT.

This chain uses TRBV3-1 (or the pseudogene TRBV3-2) with TRBJ2-1, with TRBD1 identical over 7 bases. V dropped 5 bases and J dropped 5; count of bases not matched to a gene: 3. The CDR3 loop spans 13 amino acids. Germline assignment: CDR1 LGHDT and CDR2 YNNKEL (reference sequence). The CDR3 coding sequence is TGTGCCAGCAGCGTGACAGGGAACAATGAGCAGTTCTTC. It yields the protein CASSVTGNNEQFF.

The V call is TRBV18, the J call TRBJ1-2, with 7 nucleotides matching TRBD1. Germline lookup yields CDR1 KGHSH and CDR2 LQKENI. The V gene end was trimmed by 4 bases and the J gene end by 7 bases; junction bases not matched to a gene: 9. The CDR3 extends over 14 amino acids. CDR3 sequence: CASSLPQGMSGYTF. CDR3 in DNA: TGTGCCAGCTCACTCCCACAGGGGATGTCTGGCTACACCTTC.

V and J are TRBV7-4 and TRBJ2-7, with D possibly TRBD2 on 5 matching bases. This CDR3 comprises 15 residues. Germline CDR1 is SGHVT and CDR2 is SQSDAQ. V was clipped by 2 bases and J by 0 bases, with 11 bases between them. The chain's CDR3 is CASSLMRTDSYEQYF. CDR3 bases: TGTGCCAGCAGCTTAATGAGGACTGACTCCTACGAGCAGTACTTC.

The chain recombines TRBV28 with TRBJ1-2, with 7 positions matching TRBD1. The V gene's germline CDR1 is MDHEN and CDR2 SYDVKM. V trimming: 5 bases; J trimming: 5 bases; junction bases outside the gene matches: 11. The CDR3 is 15 amino acids. The chain's CDR3 is CASSPPISGGYGYTF. In nucleotides, the CDR3 is TGTGCCAGCAGTCCTCCAATTTCAGGGGGGTATGGCTACACCTTC.

This clone was counted between two and nine times. The rearrangement links TRBV11-2 to TRBJ2-1; TRBD1 aligns across 12 bases. The CDR3 contains 17 residues. CDR1 and CDR2 (germline): SGHAT, FQNNGV. J was trimmed by 9 bases and V by 5 bases; bases with no gene match: 14. CDR3 in amino acids: CASSQLGGDRGQSEQFF. The CDR3 region has the DNA TGTGCCAGCAGCCAACTCGGCGGGGACAGGGGGCAATCTGAGCAGTTCTTC.